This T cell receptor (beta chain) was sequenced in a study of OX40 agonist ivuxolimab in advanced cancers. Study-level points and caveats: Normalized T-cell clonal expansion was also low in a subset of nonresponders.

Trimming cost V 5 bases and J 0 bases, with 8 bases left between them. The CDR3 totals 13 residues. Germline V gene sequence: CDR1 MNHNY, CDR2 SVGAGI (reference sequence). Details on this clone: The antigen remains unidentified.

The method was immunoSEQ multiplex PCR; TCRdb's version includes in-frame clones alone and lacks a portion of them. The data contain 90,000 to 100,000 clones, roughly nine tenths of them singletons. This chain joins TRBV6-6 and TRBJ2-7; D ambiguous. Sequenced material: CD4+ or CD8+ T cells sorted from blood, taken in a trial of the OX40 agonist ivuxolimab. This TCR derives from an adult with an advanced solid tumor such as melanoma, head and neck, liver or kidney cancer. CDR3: CASSQTNSYEQYF. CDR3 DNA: TGTGCCAGCAGTCAGACCAACTCCTACGAGCAGTACTTC.